This TCR beta chain was found in a study of tumor-infiltrating lymphocytes in primary liver carcinoma. Germline assignment: CDR1 SQVTM and CDR2 ANQGSEA. The V end lost 4 bases, the J end lost 1 base, and 13 bases lay between the germline ends. The CDR3 has 14 amino acids. cDNA specific to TCR beta was made from 450 to 500 ng of total RNA, with a constant-region primer employed for priming. Libraries for TCR beta were built through three nested multiplex PCR rounds, which together made up a slightly modified ARM-PCR procedure. The first two PCR rounds used TRBV1-TRBV30 primers with a Cbeta primer, 9 to 10 cycles each. MiXCR was run by TCRdb on the multiplex PCR reads, yielding one entry per CDR3 protein. The sample comprises 90,000 to 100,000 distinct CDR3 sequences, around three quarters of which are singletons, and around 9.1% rests with the top ten. Between 20 and 30 mg of unsorted bulk tissue served as the source from which RNA and DNA were co-extracted.

The chain uses TRBV29-1 and TRBJ1-1; D gene ambiguous. This clonotype was obtained from a woman aged 55-70 years with primary liver carcinoma and hepatitis B virus infection. The source material was liver tumor tissue from sampling region 5. This sample's subset: tumor region T5, tumor centre. The CDR3 here is CSVAAGVKNTEAFF. The DNA for the CDR3 is TGCAGCGTTGCGGCTGGGGTAAAGAACACTGAAGCTTTCTTT.